This T cell receptor beta chain was documented in a study of T cell responses to AZD1222 COVID-19 vaccine. Study-wide context: Pooling of second doses given at about 4 or about 12 weeks was done.

The data were produced by immunoSEQ multiplex PCR, yet TCRdb's version contains in-frame clones alone and is incomplete. The sample gives about 110,000 clones, around 90% of which show up once; around 3% is in the top ten. Remarks on this clone: Its antigen is unknown.

This CDR3 contains 19 residues. Per germline, CDR1 MNHGY and CDR2 SAAAGT. The germline V and J ends were trimmed by 1 base and 2 bases, with 22 bases remaining between them. Study results and limitations: Among AZD1222 vaccinees, only 5 to 7 were seropositive at baseline. Repertoires were obtained only post-peak T cell response. Females outnumbered males among donors, who were mostly white British; clonal diversity was possibly underestimated.

This chain uses TRBV6-8 with TRBJ2-3; maybe TRBD2 (6 bases). The sequencing here drew on peripheral blood, taken on day 0 of AZD1222 vaccination. The clonotype originates from an adult in good health. Written as DNA, the CDR3 is TGTGCCAGCAGTTACTTAGCCGCCCCGGGACTTCGTCCCACAGATACGCAGTATTTT. It yields the protein CASSYLAAPGLRPTDTQYF.